This TCR beta chain derives from a study of blood T cell dynamics during melanoma immunotherapy. Using immunoSEQ multiplex PCR, the repertoire was profiled, and TCRdb retains in-frame clones only, with some absent. The data hold under 15,000 clones, with roughly 90% observed a single time. CDR1 SGHTA and CDR2 FQGNSA come from the germline V gene. The CDR3 totals 16 residues. V was clipped by 3 bases and J by 4 bases; unmatched bases: 11. Time point specified: week 3, after first cycle of checkpoint inhibitor. Sample: blood, taken from a patient treated with checkpoint blockade. The V gene is TRBV7-2, the J gene TRBJ2-5; 7 bases are shared with TRBD2. The receptor's source is a human donor with melanoma. The CDR3 DNA sequence: TGTGCCAGCAGCTTTCTCAGTGGCGGGAGAGGAGAGACCCAGTACTTC. It translates to CASSFLSGGRGETQYF.